These 13 T cell receptor beta chains were all obtained from the same sample, sequenced in a study of T-cell reconstitution after alpha-beta-depleted transplantation in children. Unique molecular identifiers were incorporated during preparation of the TCRbeta library. TCRdb reprocessed the PCR reads via MiXCR and lists one record per CDR3 protein. Of 900,000 or so distinct CDR3 sequences in the sample, around 17% are singletons; the top ten hold approximately 5%. The sequencing used PBMCs, mostly from graft donor cells, collected 360 days after TCRalphabeta/CD19-depleted stem cell transplant. The receptor source for this set is a male patient younger than 18 who had a stem cell transplant for acute lymphoblastic leukemia, so the T cells may come from the graft donor.

The gene calls are TRBV25-1 and TRBJ2-1; 9 bases line up with TRBD2. The CDR3 is 15 residues long. V lost 3 bases, J lost 10 bases, and 10 bases stayed unmatched. Germline V gene sequence: CDR1 MGHDK, CDR2 SYGVNS. Written as DNA, the CDR3 is TGTGCCAGCAGTGAGTCTAGCGGGACCCGCGGGGAGCAGTTCTTC. Protein product: CASSESSGTRGEQFF. The whole variable domain, remainder taken from reference TRBV25-1 and TRBJ2-1, is EADIYQTPRYLVIGTGKKITLECSQTMGHDKMYWYQQDPGMELHLIHYSYGVNSTEKGDLSSESTVSRIRTEHFPLTLESARPSHTSQYLCASSESSGTRGEQFFGPGTRLTVL.

The CDR3 reads CASSQTFGANYGYTF. CDR3 in DNA: TGTGCCAGCAGCCAGACCTTCGGGGCGAACTATGGCTACACCTTC. J is TRBJ1-2 and V is TRBV14; perhaps TRBD1 as D (5 bases). CDR3 length: 15 residues. The ends were cut back, 3 bases at V and 2 bases at J, with 13 bases in the middle. Germline lookup yields CDR1 SGHDN and CDR2 FVKESK. The complete variable domain, with remaining parts taken from reference TRBV14 and TRBJ1-2, reads EAGVTQFPSHSVIEKGQTVTLRCDPISGHDNLYWYRRVMGKEIKFLLHFVKESKQDESGMPNNRFLAERTGGTYSTLKVQPAELEDSGVYFCASSQTFGANYGYTFGSGTRLTVV.

Only a few counts were recorded for this clonotype. V and J are TRBV5-5 and TRBJ2-1; 8 nucleotides line up with TRBD2. Trimming removed 3 bases from V and 6 bases from J; junction bases left unmatched: 14. The germline V gene has CDR1 SGHKS and CDR2 YYEKEE (reference sequence). The CDR3 totals 17 residues. CDR3 sequence (DNA): TGTGCCAGCAGCTCTACTCCCGGGACTAGTTACGTCAATGAGCAGTTCTTC. It translates to CASSSTPGTSYVNEQFF.

This clonotype has just a few counts. This chain links TRBV7-9 with TRBJ2-7; D call uncertain. Per germline, CDR1 SEHNR and CDR2 FQNEAQ (reference sequence). This CDR3 is built from 11 residues. V lost 5 bases, J lost 4 bases, and 6 bases lay in between. Written as DNA, the CDR3 is TGTGCCAGCAGCCCAAAGTACGAGCAGTACTTC. This gives the protein CASSPKYEQYF.

The chain couples TRBV12-3 or TRBV12-4 to TRBJ1-1; weak D call: TRBD1 (5 bases). V lost 5 bases, J lost 1 base, and 11 bases lay in between. The CDR3 totals 14 residues. The CDR3 region is CASSMGLGNTEAFF. The CDR3 nucleotides are TGTGCCAGCAGTATGGGACTTGGGAACACTGAAGCTTTCTTT.

The chain combines TRBV5-1 with TRBJ2-1; 7 bases line up with TRBD2. Losses at the gene ends were 6 bases for V and 4 bases for J; bases not matched to a gene: 10. From germline, CDR1 is SGHRS and CDR2 YFSETQ. The CDR3 totals 15 residues. The CDR3 nucleotides read TGCGCCAGCACCCACGAAGCGGGAACGTACAATGAGCAGTTCTTC. Its protein product is CASTHEAGTYNEQFF.

This clonotype has more than one count but fewer than ten. This chain links TRBV2 with TRBJ2-1; 7 bases fit TRBD1. Per germline, CDR1 SNHLY and CDR2 FYNNEI. The CDR3 is 19 residues long. Trimming removed 4 bases from V and 5 bases from J; junction bases left unmatched: 20. In DNA, the CDR3 is TGTGCCAGCAGTGCAGTCAGGACAGGCCCTTCAAGGTTGAACAATGAGCAGTTCTTC. As protein: CASSAVRTGPSRLNNEQFF.

This chain joins TRBV2 and TRBJ2-7, with D possibly TRBD2 on 5 matching bases. Germline V lookup: CDR1 SNHLY, CDR2 FYNNEI. V was clipped by 9 bases and J by 5 bases, with 20 bases between them. The CDR3 totals 14 residues. The CDR3 region has the DNA TGTGCCAGTTCTCTACTAGACCCTCGGGACGAGCAGTACTTC. This encodes CASSLLDPRDEQYF.

This sequence joins TRBV5-1 and TRBJ2-2; 11 positions agree with TRBD2. The CDR3 has 15 residues. Trimming cost V 4 bases and J 4 bases; bases outside gene matches: 3. Per the germline V gene, CDR1 is SGHRS and CDR2 is YFSETQ. CDR3 loop: CASSPLAGATGELFF. The CDR3 region has the DNA TGCGCCAGCAGCCCACTAGCGGGAGCCACCGGGGAGCTGTTTTTT. The full variable domain, with the rest looked up from reference TRBV5-1 and TRBJ2-2, is KAGVTQTPRYLIKTRGQQVTLSCSPISGHRSVSWYQQTPGQGLQFLFEYFSETQRNKGNFPGRFSGRQFSNSRSEMNVSTLELGDSALYLCASSPLAGATGELFFGEGSRLTVL.

This clonotype was recorded at least ten times. One junction end does not reproduce the germline sequence, and a read error may be involved. V gene TRBV12-3 or TRBV12-4 combines with J gene TRBJ2-7, with a weak D call TRBD1 (5 bases). The CDR3 length is 13 residues. CDR3 protein: CASSLGAGYEQYF. The DNA for the CDR3 is TGTGCCAGCAGCTTAGGGGCCGGATACGAGCAGTACTTC.

Many counts were recorded for this clonotype. A junction boundary mismatches the germline segment, possibly from a read error. The chain uses TRBV5-1 and TRBJ2-7; TRBD2 might be the D (6 bases). The CDR3 totals 12 residues. Germline V gene data show CDR1 as SGHRS and CDR2 as YFSETQ. The CDR3 region is CASSLGGYEQYF. The CDR3 coding sequence is TGTGCCAGCAGCCTGGGGGGCTACGAGCAGTACTTC.

This clonotype showed up just once. V and J are TRBV2 and TRBJ1-5, with unresolved D. The CDR3 extends over 14 amino acids. Germline V gene data show CDR1 as SNHLY and CDR2 as FYNNEI. Trimming stripped 1 base from V and 9 bases from J, with 13 bases between. DNA of the CDR3: TGTGCCAGCAGTGAAGATGGCAGCCTCTCGCCCCAGCATTTT. Its protein is CASSEDGSLSPQHF.

The rearrangement uses TRBV15 and TRBJ2-2; TRBD2 agrees at 9 bases. Losses at the gene ends were 1 base for V and 0 bases for J; bases not matched to a gene: 6. CDR3 length: 18 amino acids. CDR1 is LNHNV, CDR2 YYDKDF, per germline (reference sequence). CDR3 DNA: TGTGCCACCAGCAGAGTCCCTGGCGGGAGGGCGAACACCGGGGAGCTGTTTTTT. Its translation is CATSRVPGGRANTGELFF.